This T cell receptor beta chain was obtained from a study of blood T cell repertoires in COVID-19. On the study more broadly: Whether acute or convalescent, the COVID-19 samples came from the United States, Italy and Spain. Sample material is recorded as cDNA or gDNA derived from T cells, B-cell-depleted T cells, or PBMCs.

Authors' data handling: Amplification of reference gene primers was used by the study to estimate nucleated cell counts. The table came from immunoSEQ multiplex PCR; TCRdb's copy has only in-frame clones and leaves some out. V and J calls and clone size are copied from that table; D and trimming were computed from the DNA. This table has around 310,000 clones, approximately 91% appearing once. The CDR3 totals 13 residues. CDR1 KGHDR and CDR2 SFDVKD come from the germline V gene. V lost 9 bases to trimming and J lost 6 bases; unmatched junction nucleotides: 4. This TCR was recovered from a woman aged 60-70 years with acute or convalescent COVID-19. This chain joins TRBV24-1 and TRBJ1-4, with TRBD1 matching 9 bases. Sequenced sample: peripheral blood. The DNA of the CDR3 is TGTGCCACCTGGGGACAGGGTTATGAAAAACTGTTTTTT. Encoded protein: CATWGQGYEKLFF.